Listed here are 7 T cell receptor beta chains from one sample, sequenced in a study of T-cell memory formation after mild COVID-19. In TCRdb, the 5' RACE reads were re-called with MiXCR into one record per CDR3 protein. The sample records more than 400,000 distinct CDR3 sequences, 18% being singletons. Sample: PBMCs or a T cell subset sorted from them (not recorded which). The source of these receptors is an adult woman who had mild COVID-19 (a few samples of this study predate the infection). Cell type and time point are not known.

This clonotype was recorded a few times. The chain uses TRBV4-2 and TRBJ1-5; a weak D match, TRBD1 (6 bases). The V end lost 6 bases, the J end lost 2 bases, and 11 bases lay between the germline ends. The CDR3 runs 14 residues. Germline V gene data show CDR1 as LGHNA and CDR2 as YNFKEQ. The CDR3 protein is CASSPNRGNQPQHF. The CDR3 coding sequence is TGTGCCAGCAGTCCAAACAGGGGCAATCAGCCCCAGCATTTT.

This clonotype has only a few counts. CDR3 sequence reads: CATVRGGTDTQYF. The CDR3 nucleotides are TGTGCCACCGTAAGGGGGGGCACAGATACGCAGTATTTT. The V gene is TRBV6-6, the J gene TRBJ2-3; the D gene could be TRBD1 or TRBD2 (6 bases each). CDR1 is MNHNY and CDR2 is SVGAGI in the germline V gene (reference sequence). CDR3 size: 13 residues. V lost 10 bases, J lost 1 base, and 12 bases lay in between.

This clonotype was counted between two and nine times. This rearrangement joins TRBV7-9 to TRBJ2-3; 7 bases align to TRBD2. The CDR3 spans 16 residues. V lost 2 bases and J lost 4; bases outside the gene matches: 9. Germline loops: CDR1 SEHNR, CDR2 FQNEAQ (reference sequence). Written as DNA, the CDR3 is TGTGCCAGCAGCTTACTGGCGGGAGCTGGCGCAGATACGCAGTATTTT. Residues: CASSLLAGAGADTQYF.

This clonotype was seen more than once but under ten times. The chain couples TRBV7-2 to TRBJ1-1; D not resolved. The V end lost 8 bases, the J end lost 2 bases, and 18 bases lay between the germline ends. This CDR3 spans 15 amino acids. CDR1 is SGHTA and CDR2 is FQGNSA in the germline V gene. CDR3 nucleotide sequence: TGTGCCAGCTCCCCCCGCCTTACACGCAACACTGAAGCTTTCTTT. Its protein is CASSPRLTRNTEAFF.

The V call is TRBV4-1, the J call TRBJ2-2, with D possibly being TRBD1 (6 bases). The germline gives CDR1 MGHRA, CDR2 YSYEKL. The CDR3 sequence is 15 residues long. Trimming shortened V by 5 bases and J by 0 bases, and 10 bases separated the two germline ends. The CDR3 spells CASSEGTSNTGELFF. CDR3 sequence (DNA): TGCGCCAGCAGCGAAGGGACATCGAACACCGGGGAGCTGTTTTTT.

The CDR3 loop is CASSHPHGPSYEQYF. CDR3 sequence (DNA): TGTGCCAGCAGCCATCCGCACGGACCCTCCTACGAGCAGTACTTC. The chain has TRBV3-1 and TRBJ2-7; D not certain. CDR3 length equals 15 residues. Between the trimmed V and J ends, which lost 3 bases and 0 bases, there was a span of 12 bases. The germline V gene encodes CDR1 LGHDT and CDR2 YNNKEL (reference sequence).

The chain recombines TRBV5-6 with TRBJ2-1; 8 nucleotides line up with TRBD2. Trimming cost V 4 bases and J 5 bases; bases outside gene matches: 8. Per germline, CDR1 SGHDT and CDR2 YYEEEE. The length of the CDR3 is 15 residues. CDR3 in amino acids: CASSAAGGPHNEQFF. The CDR3 region has the DNA TGTGCCAGCAGCGCCGCGGGAGGCCCCCACAATGAGCAGTTCTTC. The complete variable domain, with remaining parts taken from reference TRBV5-6 and TRBJ2-1, reads DAGVTQSPTHLIKTRGQQVTLRCSPKSGHDTVSWYQQALGQGPQFIFQYYEEEERQRGNFPDRFSGHQFPNYSSELNVNALLLGDSALYLCASSAAGGPHNEQFFGPGTRLTVL.